This T cell receptor (beta chain) emerged from a study of blood T cell repertoires in COVID-19. Sequencing used immunoSEQ multiplex PCR; TCRdb keeps in-frame clones, though not all of them. The sample lists fewer than 350,000 clones; approximately 80% were seen once. The germline V gene has CDR1 SGHTA and CDR2 FQGTGA. The CDR3 covers 14 residues. Between the trimmed V and J ends, which lost 5 bases and 4 bases, there was a span of 12 bases. Sequencing was performed on peripheral blood. The sequence came from a woman aged 60-75 years with active or convalescent COVID-19. The J gene is TRBJ2-1, the V gene TRBV7-3; weak D call: TRBD1 (6 bases). The CDR3 DNA is TGTGCCAGCAGCACGACAGGTTATTACAATGAGCAGTTCTTC. This codes for CASSTTGYYNEQFF.